This entry lists 27 T cell receptor beta chains sequenced from one sample in a study of response to subunit inactivated influenza vaccine. TCRdb re-called the RT-PCR reads through MiXCR, storing one row per CDR3 protein. Of 500,000 to 600,000 distinct CDR3 sequences in the sample, about 15% were seen once. Source: PBMCs from blood, taken approximately 13 days after vaccination. Every receptor here comes from a man aged 50 to 59 who received an inactivated influenza vaccine.

The chain couples TRBV7-2 to TRBJ1-2; D possibly corresponds to TRBD1 (6 bases). Germline CDR1 SGHTA, CDR2 FQGNSA. V lost 5 bases, J lost 4 bases, and 14 bases lay in between. The CDR3 is made up of 14 amino acids. CDR3 in DNA: TGTGCCAGCAGCCCTGGGACACGGTCCTATGGCTACACCTTC. Translating it yields CASSPGTRSYGYTF.

The chain combines TRBV14 with TRBJ2-5; TRBD2 is a possible D gene (6 bases). From germline, CDR1 is SGHDN and CDR2 FVKESK. The CDR3 is made up of 15 amino acids. V lost 6 bases, J lost 5 bases, and 19 bases lay in between. CDR3 in DNA: TGTGCCAGCAGTGGAGGAGGGGTTCGTGCGGAGACCCAGTACTTC. It codes for CASSGGGVRAETQYF.

This clonotype was counted ten times or more. The J gene is TRBJ1-1, the V gene TRBV3-1; perhaps TRBD1 as D (6 bases). The CDR3 is made up of 14 amino acids. V lost 3 bases to trimming and J lost 5 bases, with 13 bases between them. CDR1 is LGHDT, CDR2 YNNKEL, per germline (reference sequence). The CDR3 protein is CASSHGQGWTEAFF. The CDR3 DNA reads as TGTGCCAGCAGCCACGGGCAGGGGTGGACTGAAGCTTTCTTT.

This clonotype appeared a few times. The V gene is TRBV4-3, the J gene TRBJ2-3, with 9 positions matching TRBD1. CDR1 and CDR2 (germline): LGHNA, YSLEER. V was clipped by 0 bases and J by 15 bases; unmatched bases: 16. This CDR3 is 16 amino acids long. The CDR3 sequence is CASSQENRLGGTGNYF. As DNA, the CDR3 is TGCGCCAGCAGCCAAGAAAATCGTTTAGGCGGGACAGGGAATTATTTT.

This clonotype was found a few times. This chain joins TRBV28 and TRBJ2-3; TRBD1 is a possible D gene (7 bases). The CDR3 is made up of 17 amino acids. Germline-derived CDR1 and CDR2 are MDHEN and SYDVKM. V lost 5 bases, J lost 6 bases, and 24 bases lay in between. The CDR3: CASSPPSQAGGSDTQYF. CDR3 sequence (DNA): TGTGCCAGCAGTCCCCCTTCTCAAGCAGGGGGGTCGGATACGCAGTATTTT.

This rearrangement joins TRBV15 to TRBJ2-1; D remains ambiguous. CDR3 length: 13 amino acids. V lost 5 bases and J 5 bases, leaving 10 bases between the germline ends. Germline V gene data show CDR1 as LNHNV and CDR2 as YYDKDF (reference sequence). CDR3 DNA sequence: TGTGCCACCAGCGAAGGGCCCAACAATGAGCAGTTCTTC. Translated: CATSEGPNNEQFF.

This rearrangement joins TRBV13 to TRBJ2-3; D remains unclear. The CDR3 sequence is 17 residues long. CDR1 and CDR2 (germline): PRHDT, FYEKMQ (reference sequence). V was clipped by 0 bases and J by 2 bases, with 15 bases between them. The DNA of the CDR3 is TGTGCCAGCAGCTTAGGCTGGTCCCCGGGTCCCACAGATACGCAGTATTTT. Translation gives CASSLGWSPGPTDTQYF.

This chain connects TRBV6-1 to TRBJ1-3; D may be TRBD1 (6 bases). The germline V gene has CDR1 MNHNS and CDR2 SASEGT. The CDR3 runs 15 residues. V was pared by 6 bases and J by 3 bases, with 15 bases between. CDR3 region: CASSRTGSGGNTIYF. The CDR3 nucleotides are TGTGCCAGCAGCCGAACAGGGAGCGGTGGAAACACCATATATTTT.

This clonotype was observed a handful of times. This chain's CDR3 is CAWGRLAGDNEQFF. In nucleotides, the CDR3 is TGTGCCTGGGGTCGACTAGCGGGAGACAATGAGCAGTTCTTC. The chain employs TRBV30 and TRBJ2-1, with 12 bases matching TRBD2. Trimming removed 5 bases from V and 5 bases from J; junction bases left unmatched: 4. CDR1 GTSNPN and CDR2 SVGIG come from the germline V gene (reference sequence). The CDR3 has 14 residues.

The V and J genes are TRBV11-1 and TRBJ1-2; 7 positions match TRBD1. With 2 bases clipped from V and 0 bases from J, the junction kept 15 bases outside the gene matches. The CDR3 has 19 residues. Germline V gene lookup returns CDR1 SGHAT and CDR2 FQDESV (reference sequence). The CDR3 DNA reads TGTGCCAGCAGCTTACATGGGGCCAGGGGGTCCCATACTAACTATGGCTACACCTTC. Protein: CASSLHGARGSHTNYGYTF.

This clonotype was seen only a few times. The V gene is TRBV20-1, the J gene TRBJ2-1; D gene unclear. Germline assignment: CDR1 DFQATT and CDR2 SNEGSKA (reference sequence). Deletions cut 3 bases from V and 4 bases from J, with 7 bases between. CDR3 size: 12 residues. CDR3 loop: CSASGPYNEQFF. The CDR3 DNA is TGCAGTGCTAGCGGGCCATACAATGAGCAGTTCTTC.

This clonotype was seen a handful of times. The V and J genes are TRBV19 and TRBJ2-1; a weak D match, TRBD2 (6 bases). Between the trimmed V and J ends, which lost 6 bases and 2 bases, there was a span of 14 bases. There are 15 residues in the CDR3. CDR1 is LNHDA and CDR2 is SQIVND in the germline V gene (reference sequence). This chain's CDR3 is CASSITLAAYNEQFF. CDR3 sequence (DNA): TGTGCCAGTAGCATTACCTTAGCGGCCTACAATGAGCAGTTCTTC.

The V and J genes are TRBV6-5 and TRBJ2-1; 8 nucleotides align to TRBD2. Germline CDR1 reads MNHEY; CDR2 reads SVGAGI. The CDR3 is 14 residues long. The J segment lost 7 bases and the V segment lost 4 bases, leaving 6 bases of the junction unmatched. CDR3 in amino acids: CASSSGTSKNEQFF. In DNA, the CDR3 is TGTGCCAGCAGTTCCGGGACTAGTAAGAATGAGCAGTTCTTC.

This rearrangement joins TRBV18 to TRBJ2-5; no definite D call. Trimming shortened V by 2 bases and J by 5 bases, and 12 bases separated the two germline ends. The CDR3 consists of 14 residues. Per the germline V gene, CDR1 is KGHSH and CDR2 is LQKENI. CDR3 sequence reads: CASSPKRGIETQYF. The CDR3 bases are TGTGCCAGCTCACCAAAACGAGGAATCGAGACCCAGTACTTC.

This clonotype was detected only a few times. This chain links TRBV11-2 with TRBJ2-7; the D gene is possibly TRBD2 (5 bases). This CDR3 contains 13 residues. Germline CDR1 reads SGHAT; CDR2 reads FQNNGV. Trimming left V 2 bases short and J 7 bases short, with 12 bases between. The CDR3 here is CASSLNSGLEQYF. CDR3 DNA: TGTGCCAGCAGCTTAAACTCGGGGTTAGAGCAGTACTTC.

Only a few counts were recorded for this clonotype. The chain carries TRBV5-1 and TRBJ1-2; weak D call: TRBD1 (5 bases). Trimming pared 4 bases from V and 2 bases from J, leaving 12 bases between. The germline V gene has CDR1 SGHRS and CDR2 YFSETQ. The CDR3 is 14 amino acids. The DNA for the CDR3 is TGCGCCAGCAGCCCGAATACAGGAAACTATGGCTACACCTTC. It codes for CASSPNTGNYGYTF. Full variable domain (remainder filled in from reference TRBV5-1 and TRBJ1-2): KAGVTQTPRYLIKTRGQQVTLSCSPISGHRSVSWYQQTPGQGLQFLFEYFSETQRNKGNFPGRFSGRQFSNSRSEMNVSTLELGDSALYLCASSPNTGNYGYTFGSGTRLTVV.

This clonotype was detected only a few times. V usage is TRBV20-1 and J usage is TRBJ2-6; D ambiguous. V dropped 3 bases and J dropped 2 bases, with 8 bases sitting between them. This CDR3 is built from 14 residues. The germline V gene encodes CDR1 DFQATT and CDR2 SNEGSKA (reference sequence). The CDR3 sequence is CSARLGTGANVLTF. CDR3 bases: TGCAGTGCTAGGTTAGGCACTGGGGCCAACGTCCTGACTTTC.

The chain is built from TRBV7-2 and TRBJ2-5; 12 bases agree with TRBD2. Germline-derived CDR1 and CDR2 are SGHTA and FQGNSA. This CDR3 has 15 amino acids. V lost 4 bases and J lost 4; bases outside the gene matches: 4. The CDR3 bases are TGTGCCAGCAGCTCGACTAGCGGGAGAGTAGAGACCCAGTACTTC. Translating gives CASSSTSGRVETQYF.

A few counts support this clonotype. The V call is TRBV2, the J call TRBJ2-1; 7 bases map to TRBD1. Germline values: CDR1 SNHLY, CDR2 FYNNEI. After removal of 6 bases from V and 0 bases from J, the junction contained 5 bases not matched to a gene. The CDR3 extends over 15 amino acids. CDR3 in amino acids: CASRATGPSYNEQFF. The CDR3 coding sequence is TGTGCCAGCAGGGCGACAGGGCCCTCCTACAATGAGCAGTTCTTC.

This clonotype was observed at least ten times. The chain employs TRBV7-9 and TRBJ2-5; 8 bases map to TRBD1. CDR3 length: 14 amino acids. J gave up 0 bases and V 5 bases, and 2 bases lay outside the gene matches. Germline V gene sequence: CDR1 SEHNR, CDR2 FQNEAQ (reference sequence). The CDR3 protein is CASSVGQDQETQYF. CDR3 DNA: TGTGCCAGCAGCGTGGGACAGGACCAAGAGACCCAGTACTTC.

Only a few counts were recorded for this clonotype. CDR3 coding DNA: TGTGCCAGCAGTCCTCAACAGGGATCAGATACGCAGTATTTT. It encodes CASSPQQGSDTQYF. This chain joins TRBV11-2 and TRBJ2-3; TRBD1 might be the D (6 bases). Trimming left V 6 bases short and J 4 bases short, with 14 bases between. The CDR3 totals 14 residues. CDR1 is SGHAT and CDR2 is FQNNGV in the germline V gene.

In this sample, this clonotype turned up once. This chain connects TRBV18 to TRBJ2-7; 7 nucleotides align to TRBD2. The CDR3 is 14 residues long. CDR1 KGHSH and CDR2 LQKENI come from the germline V gene. The junction had 4 bases not matched to a gene; V was cut back by 3 bases and J by 2 bases. DNA for the CDR3: TGTGCCAGCTCACCCGGACTAGAGGCCTACGAGCAGTACTTC. Residues: CASSPGLEAYEQYF.

This clonotype has only a few counts. The CDR3 bases are TGCGCCAGCAGCTTGGCCGGGTCGGGAGGATGGGAGACCCAGTACTTC. Its protein is CASSLAGSGGWETQYF. This chain links TRBV5-1 with TRBJ2-5; TRBD2 matches at 7 bases. Germline loops: CDR1 SGHRS, CDR2 YFSETQ. Trimming removed 0 bases from V and 5 bases from J; junction bases left unmatched: 10. CDR3 size: 16 residues.

The chain has TRBV4-1 and TRBJ2-1; TRBD2 is a possible D gene (6 bases). The CDR3 sequence is 15 residues long. The ends were cut back, 1 base at V and 3 bases at J, with 10 bases in the middle. From germline, CDR1 is MGHRA and CDR2 YSYEKL. The CDR3 DNA is TGCGCCAGCAGCCAAGTAACTAGCTACTACAATGAGCAGTTCTTC. Translated: CASSQVTSYYNEQFF.

This clonotype turned up a few times. V usage is TRBV14 and J usage is TRBJ2-3; D call uncertain. Trimming removed 3 bases at V and 5 bases at J, with 15 bases between. CDR3 length: 15 residues. CDR1 and CDR2 (germline): SGHDN, FVKESK. The CDR3 spells CASSHGPVPQDTQYF. The CDR3 nucleotides are TGTGCCAGCAGCCACGGGCCGGTCCCCCAAGATACGCAGTATTTT.

This clonotype was observed a handful of times. The V and J genes are TRBV7-3 and TRBJ2-1, with D uncertain. Trimming took off 5 bases at V and 6 bases at J, with 11 bases between the two ends. Germline CDR1 is SGHTA and CDR2 is FQGTGA. The CDR3 has 13 residues. CDR3 in DNA: TGTGCCAGCAGCCCTCGGGCTAGCAATGAGCAGTTCTTC. Protein sequence: CASSPRASNEQFF.

This chain connects TRBV10-3 to TRBJ1-1; unclear D gene. The V gene's germline CDR1 is ENHRY and CDR2 SYGVKD. The CDR3 covers 13 residues. Between the trimmed V and J ends, which lost 5 bases and 6 bases, there was a span of 13 bases. CDR3 residues: CAISREASSEAFF. The CDR3, as DNA: TGTGCCATCAGTCGCGAGGCATCCTCTGAAGCTTTCTTT.